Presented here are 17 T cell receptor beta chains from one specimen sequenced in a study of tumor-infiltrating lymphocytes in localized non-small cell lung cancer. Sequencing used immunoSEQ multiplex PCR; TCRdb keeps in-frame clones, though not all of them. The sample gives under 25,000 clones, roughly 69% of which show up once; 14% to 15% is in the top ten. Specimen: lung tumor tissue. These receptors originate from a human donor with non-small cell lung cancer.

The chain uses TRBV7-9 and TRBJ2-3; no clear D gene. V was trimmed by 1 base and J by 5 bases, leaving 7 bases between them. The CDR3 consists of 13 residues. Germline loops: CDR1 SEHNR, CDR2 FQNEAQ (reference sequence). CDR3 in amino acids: CASSLGAKDTQYF. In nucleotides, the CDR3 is TGTGCCAGCAGCTTAGGAGCCAAAGATACGCAGTATTTT.

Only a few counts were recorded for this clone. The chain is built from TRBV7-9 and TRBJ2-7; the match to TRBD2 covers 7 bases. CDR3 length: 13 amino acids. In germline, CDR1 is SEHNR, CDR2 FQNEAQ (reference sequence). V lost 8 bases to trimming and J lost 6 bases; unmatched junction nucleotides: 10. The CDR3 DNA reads TGTGCCAGCGGGAGGGAGGCCCTAAGCGAGCAGTACTTC. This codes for CASGREALSEQYF.

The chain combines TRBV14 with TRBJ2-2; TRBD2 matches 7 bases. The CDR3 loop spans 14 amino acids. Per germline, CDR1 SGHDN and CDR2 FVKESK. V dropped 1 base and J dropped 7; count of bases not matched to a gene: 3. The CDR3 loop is CASSQVAGIGELFF. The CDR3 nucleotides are TGTGCCAGCAGCCAAGTAGCGGGTATCGGGGAGCTGTTTTTT.

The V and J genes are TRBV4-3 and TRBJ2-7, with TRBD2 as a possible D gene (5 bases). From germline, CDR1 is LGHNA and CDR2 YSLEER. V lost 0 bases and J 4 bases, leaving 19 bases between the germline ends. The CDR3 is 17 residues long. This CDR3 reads CASSQDRGSISAYEQYF. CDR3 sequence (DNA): TGCGCCAGCAGCCAAGATCGGGGATCCATTAGTGCTTACGAGCAGTACTTC.

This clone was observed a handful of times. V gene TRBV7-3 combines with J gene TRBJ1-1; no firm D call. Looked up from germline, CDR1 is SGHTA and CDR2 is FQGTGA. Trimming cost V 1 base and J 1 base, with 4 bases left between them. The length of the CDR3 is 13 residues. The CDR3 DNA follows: TGTGCCAGCAGCTTAATGGAGAACACTGAAGCTTTCTTT. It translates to CASSLMENTEAFF.

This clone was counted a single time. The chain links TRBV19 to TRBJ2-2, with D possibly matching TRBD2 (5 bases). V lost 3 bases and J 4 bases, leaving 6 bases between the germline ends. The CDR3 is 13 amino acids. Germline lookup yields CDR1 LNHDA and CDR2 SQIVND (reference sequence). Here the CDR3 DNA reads TGTGCCAGTAGTATTGGAGGCACCGGGGAGCTGTTTTTT. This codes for CASSIGGTGELFF.

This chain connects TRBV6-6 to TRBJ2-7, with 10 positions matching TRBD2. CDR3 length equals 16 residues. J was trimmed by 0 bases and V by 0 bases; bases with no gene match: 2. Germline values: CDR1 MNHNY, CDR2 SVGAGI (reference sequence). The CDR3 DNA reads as TGTGCCAGCAGTTACTCTCCTAGCGGGAGCTCCTACGAGCAGTACTTC. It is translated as CASSYSPSGSSYEQYF.

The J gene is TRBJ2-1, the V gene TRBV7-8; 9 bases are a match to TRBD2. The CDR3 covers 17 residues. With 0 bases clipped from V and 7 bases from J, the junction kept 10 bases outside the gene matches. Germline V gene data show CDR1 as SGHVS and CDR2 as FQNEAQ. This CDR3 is CASSLARRRGRENEQFF. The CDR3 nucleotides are TGTGCCAGCAGCTTAGCCAGACGTCGCGGGAGGGAGAATGAGCAGTTCTTC.

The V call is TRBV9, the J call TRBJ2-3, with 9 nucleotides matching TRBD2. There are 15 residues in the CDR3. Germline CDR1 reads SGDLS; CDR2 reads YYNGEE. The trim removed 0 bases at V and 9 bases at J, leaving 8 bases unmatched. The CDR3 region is CASSVDGTSRETQYF. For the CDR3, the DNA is TGTGCCAGCAGCGTAGACGGGACTAGCAGGGAGACGCAGTATTTT.

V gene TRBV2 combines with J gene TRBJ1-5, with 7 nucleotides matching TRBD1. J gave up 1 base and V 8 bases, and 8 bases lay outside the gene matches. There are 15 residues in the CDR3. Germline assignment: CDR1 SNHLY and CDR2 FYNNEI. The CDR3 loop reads CASSRETGSNQPQHF. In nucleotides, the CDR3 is TGTGCCAGCTCAAGGGAGACAGGGAGCAATCAGCCCCAGCATTTT.

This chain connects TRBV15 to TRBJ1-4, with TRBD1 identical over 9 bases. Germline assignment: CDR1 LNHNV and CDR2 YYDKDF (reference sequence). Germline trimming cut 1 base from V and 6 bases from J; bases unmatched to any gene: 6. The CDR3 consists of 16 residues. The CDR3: CATSRALTGGDEKLFF. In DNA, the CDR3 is TGTGCCACCAGCAGAGCTTTGACAGGGGGGGATGAAAAACTGTTTTTT.

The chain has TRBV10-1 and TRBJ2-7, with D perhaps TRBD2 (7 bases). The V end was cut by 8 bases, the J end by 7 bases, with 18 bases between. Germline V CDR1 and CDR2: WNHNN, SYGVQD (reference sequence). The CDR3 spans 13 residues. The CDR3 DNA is TGCGCCAGCGCCGGGGGGCCGATCGGAGAGCAGTACTTC. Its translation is CASAGGPIGEQYF.

The chain's CDR3 is CASSFTVWAGELFF. CDR3 DNA sequence: TGTGCCAGCAGCTTTACTGTCTGGGCCGGGGAGCTGTTTTTT. The rearrangement links TRBV5-8 to TRBJ2-2; D gene unclear. Trimming left V 2 bases short and J 6 bases short, with 11 bases between. CDR1 is SGHTS and CDR2 is YDEGEE in the germline V gene. The length of the CDR3 is 14 residues.

The CDR3 nucleotides are TGTGCCAGCAGTCAAGGTTGGGATGGCTACACCTTC. Its translation is CASSQGWDGYTF. The chain employs TRBV7-2 and TRBJ1-2, with D unclear. This CDR3 is 12 amino acids long. Germline CDR1 reads SGHTA; CDR2 reads FQGNSA. Trimming stripped 6 bases from V and 6 bases from J, with 11 bases between. The entire variable domain, with the rest obtained from reference TRBV7-2 and TRBJ1-2, is as follows: GAGVSQSPSNKVTEKGKDVELRCDPISGHTALYWYRQSLGQGLEFLIYFQGNSAPDKSGLPSDRFSAERTGGSVSTLTIQRTQQEDSAVYLCASSQGWDGYTFGSGTRLTVV.

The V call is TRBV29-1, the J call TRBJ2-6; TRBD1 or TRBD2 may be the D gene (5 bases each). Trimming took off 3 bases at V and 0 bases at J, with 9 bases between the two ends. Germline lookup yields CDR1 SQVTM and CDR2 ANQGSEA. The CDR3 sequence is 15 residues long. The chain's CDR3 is CSVDSGSSGANVLTF. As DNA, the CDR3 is TGCAGCGTTGACTCAGGGAGCTCTGGGGCCAACGTCCTGACTTTC.

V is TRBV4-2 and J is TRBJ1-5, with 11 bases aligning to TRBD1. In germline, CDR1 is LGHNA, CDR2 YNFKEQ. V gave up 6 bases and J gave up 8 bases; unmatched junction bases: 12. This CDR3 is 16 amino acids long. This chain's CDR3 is CASRANGQGASEPQHF. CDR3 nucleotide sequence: TGTGCCAGCAGAGCCAATGGACAGGGGGCAAGTGAGCCCCAGCATTTT.

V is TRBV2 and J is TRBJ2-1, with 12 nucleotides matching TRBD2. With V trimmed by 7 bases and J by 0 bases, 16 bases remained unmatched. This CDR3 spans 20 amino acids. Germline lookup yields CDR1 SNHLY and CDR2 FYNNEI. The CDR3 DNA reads TGTGCCAGCATGGGAATTAGGGGACTAGCGGGCCTGGGCTCCTACAATGAGCAGTTCTTC. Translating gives CASMGIRGLAGLGSYNEQFF.